This is a list of T cell receptor beta chains from one sample in a study of shared clonotypes between healthy human individuals. Repertoires were generated with immunoSEQ multiplex PCR, while TCRdb's copy carries only in-frame clones and drops some. The data hold about 490,000 clones, with about 72% observed a single time. Sequenced sample: PBMCs. These receptors came from a woman aged 40 to 50 in good health. Some clones in this sample may be carry-over from other donors' samples. The CDR3 runs from the conserved cysteine through the conserved F or W. D genes are given only for firm matches. A clone size is listed for some rows: how often the clone was seen (once, few, many), or a class if it is expanded.

d_call: NA
j_call: TRBJ2-1
v_call: TRBV10-3
clone_size: NA
cdr3_aa: CAISESKETKQFF
cdr3_nt: TGTGCCATCAGTGAGTCAAAAGAGACTAAGCAGTTCTTC

d_call: TRBD2
j_call: TRBJ2-7
v_call: TRBV7-6
clone_size: NA
cdr3_aa: CASSLAASGPYEQYF
cdr3_nt: TGTGCCAGCAGCTTAGCGGCTAGCGGGCCCTACGAGCAGTACTTC

d_call: NA
j_call: TRBJ2-5
v_call: TRBV15
clone_size: NA
cdr3_aa: CATSRDLGGGKRGETQYF
cdr3_nt: TGTGCCACCAGCAGAGATCTTGGAGGCGGGAAGAGGGGAGAGACCCAGTACTTC

d_call: TRBD2
j_call: TRBJ2-1
v_call: TRBV19
clone_size: NA
cdr3_aa: CASSMGGLAGEQFF
cdr3_nt: TGTGCCAGTAGTATGGGGGGACTAGCCGGGGAGCAGTTCTTC

d_call: TRBD2
j_call: TRBJ2-5
v_call: TRBV28
clone_size: few
cdr3_aa: CASSPQSGRTQETQYF
cdr3_nt: TGTGCCAGCAGTCCCCAGAGCGGGAGAACACAAGAGACCCAGTACTTC

d_call: TRBD1
j_call: TRBJ1-3
v_call: TRBV27
clone_size: NA
cdr3_aa: CASRKAGTASGNTIYF
cdr3_nt: TGTGCCAGCAGAAAAGCCGGGACAGCATCTGGAAACACCATATATTTT

d_call: NA
j_call: TRBJ1-2
v_call: TRBV15
clone_size: few
cdr3_aa: CATSNSQSGVYGYTF
cdr3_nt: TGTGCCACCAGCAATAGCCAGTCCGGAGTCTATGGCTACACCTTC

d_call: TRBD2
j_call: TRBJ2-4
v_call: TRBV4-2
clone_size: NA
cdr3_aa: CASSQLGLAGGTVAKNIQYF
cdr3_nt: TGTGCCAGCAGCCAATTGGGACTAGCGGGGGGTACCGTAGCCAAAAACATTCAGTACTTC

d_call: NA
j_call: TRBJ1-1
v_call: TRBV19
clone_size: NA
cdr3_aa: CASSTPTVNTEAFF
cdr3_nt: TGTGCCAGTAGTACACCGACAGTGAACACTGAAGCTTTCTTT

d_call: NA
j_call: TRBJ2-3
v_call: TRBV25-1
clone_size: NA
cdr3_aa: CASRGGAGDTQYF
cdr3_nt: TGTGCCAGCAGGGGGGGAGCCGGTGATACGCAGTATTTT

d_call: NA
j_call: TRBJ1-5
v_call: TRBV10-2
clone_size: NA
cdr3_aa: CASSGGSRGADQPQHF
cdr3_nt: TGCGCCAGCAGTGGGGGGTCAAGGGGGGCCGATCAGCCCCAGCATTTT

d_call: TRBD1
j_call: TRBJ2-7
v_call: TRBV18
clone_size: NA
cdr3_aa: CASSPRSTGGIYEQYF
cdr3_nt: TGTGCCAGCTCACCAAGGTCGACAGGGGGAATTTACGAGCAGTACTTC

d_call: NA
j_call: TRBJ2-7
v_call: TRBV5-5
clone_size: once
cdr3_aa: CASSLSDYYEQYF
cdr3_nt: TGTGCCAGCAGTCTTTCAGACTACTACGAGCAGTACTTC

d_call: NA
j_call: TRBJ2-3
v_call: TRBV2
clone_size: NA
cdr3_aa: CASSAGTLNTDTQYF
cdr3_nt: TGTGCCAGCAGTGCCGGGACCCTAAACACAGATACGCAGTATTTT

d_call: TRBD2
j_call: TRBJ2-1
v_call: TRBV28
clone_size: NA
cdr3_aa: CASNAGGLRSYNEQFF
cdr3_nt: TGTGCCAGCAACGCGGGGGGCCTACGCTCCTACAATGAGCAGTTCTTC

d_call: TRBD1
j_call: TRBJ2-6
v_call: TRBV28
clone_size: NA
cdr3_aa: CASSLVTGLSGANVLTF
cdr3_nt: TGTGCCAGCAGTTTAGTGACAGGGCTCTCTGGGGCCAACGTCCTGACTTTC

d_call: NA
j_call: TRBJ2-2
v_call: TRBV11-2
clone_size: once
cdr3_aa: CASSLRDLNTGELFF
cdr3_nt: TGTGCCAGCAGCCTAAGGGACCTGAACACCGGGGAGCTGTTTTTT

d_call: TRBD2
j_call: TRBJ2-7
v_call: TRBV5-1
clone_size: NA
cdr3_aa: CASSLGLAGASDEQYF
cdr3_nt: TGCGCCAGCAGCTTGGGACTAGCGGGAGCAAGTGACGAGCAGTACTTC

d_call: NA
j_call: TRBJ2-3
v_call: TRBV11-2
clone_size: NA
cdr3_aa: CASSKLVNTDTQYF
cdr3_nt: TGTGCCAGCAGCAAACTAGTTAACACAGATACGCAGTATTTT

d_call: NA
j_call: TRBJ2-7
v_call: TRBV9
clone_size: few
cdr3_aa: CASSVEGAGEQYF
cdr3_nt: TGTGCCAGCAGCGTGGAGGGGGCGGGAGAGCAGTACTTC

d_call: NA
j_call: TRBJ2-7
v_call: TRBV21-1
clone_size: few
cdr3_aa: CASTGQSPGTYEQYF
cdr3_nt: TGTGCCAGCACAGGACAGTCCCCCGGAACCTACGAGCAGTACTTC

d_call: NA
j_call: TRBJ2-1
v_call: TRBV5-1
clone_size: NA
cdr3_aa: CASSLGVRDNEQFF
cdr3_nt: TGCGCCAGCAGCTTGGGGGTTCGAGACAATGAGCAGTTCTTC

d_call: NA
j_call: TRBJ2-5
v_call: TRBV4-2
clone_size: NA
cdr3_aa: CASSQGTRKETQYF
cdr3_nt: TGTGCCAGCAGCCAAGGTACCAGAAAAGAGACCCAGTACTTC

d_call: TRBD2
j_call: TRBJ2-7
v_call: TRBV19
clone_size: NA
cdr3_aa: CANSGLAGSSSYEQYF
cdr3_nt: TGTGCCAACTCGGGACTAGCGGGATCGAGCTCCTACGAGCAGTACTTC

d_call: TRBD1
j_call: TRBJ2-5
v_call: TRBV18
clone_size: NA
cdr3_aa: CASSPWTGVQETQYF
cdr3_nt: TGTGCCAGCTCACCTTGGACAGGAGTCCAAGAGACCCAGTACTTC

d_call: TRBD2
j_call: TRBJ2-1
v_call: TRBV28
clone_size: NA
cdr3_aa: CASQTSGRIGEQFF
cdr3_nt: TGTGCCAGCCAGACTAGCGGGAGGATAGGCGAGCAGTTCTTC

d_call: NA
j_call: TRBJ2-3
v_call: TRBV15
clone_size: NA
cdr3_aa: CATSRDRAGAGDTQYF
cdr3_nt: TGTGCCACCAGCAGAGATAGGGCAGGGGCTGGAGATACGCAGTATTTT

d_call: NA
j_call: TRBJ2-7
v_call: TRBV4-2
clone_size: NA
cdr3_aa: CASSQAGDAAYEQYF
cdr3_nt: TGTGCCAGCAGCCAAGCTGGGGACGCCGCCTACGAGCAGTACTTC

d_call: NA
j_call: TRBJ1-1
v_call: TRBV7-9
clone_size: NA
cdr3_aa: CASSQRSAEAFF
cdr3_nt: TGTGCCAGCAGCCAAAGGAGTGCTGAAGCTTTCTTT

d_call: NA
j_call: TRBJ1-5
v_call: TRBV19
clone_size: NA
cdr3_aa: CASSIMPSGQPQHF
cdr3_nt: TGTGCCAGTAGTATAATGCCCAGCGGTCAGCCCCAGCATTTT

d_call: TRBD1
j_call: TRBJ2-2
v_call: TRBV9
clone_size: NA
cdr3_aa: CASSVGQGTNTGELFF
cdr3_nt: TGTGCCAGCAGCGTCGGACAGGGAACGAACACCGGGGAGCTGTTTTTT

d_call: TRBD2
j_call: TRBJ2-1
v_call: TRBV29-1
clone_size: NA
cdr3_aa: CSAPIPLADSYNEQFF
cdr3_nt: TGCAGCGCCCCAATCCCCCTAGCGGACTCCTACAATGAGCAGTTCTTC

d_call: TRBD1
j_call: TRBJ2-7
v_call: TRBV7-8
clone_size: once
cdr3_aa: CASSPSWGQVAYF
cdr3_nt: TGTGCCAGCAGCCCGTCTTGGGGACAGGTCGCGTACTTC

d_call: TRBD1
j_call: TRBJ1-4
v_call: TRBV7-9
clone_size: NA
cdr3_aa: CASSFPDRGGIEKLFF
cdr3_nt: TGTGCCAGCAGCTTCCCCGACAGGGGTGGGATTGAAAAACTGTTTTTT

d_call: NA
j_call: TRBJ2-3
v_call: TRBV11-2
clone_size: NA
cdr3_aa: CASSLEGDTQYF
cdr3_nt: TGTGCCAGCAGCTTAGAGGGAGATACGCAGTATTTT

d_call: NA
j_call: TRBJ1-5
v_call: TRBV6-1
clone_size: NA
cdr3_aa: CASSEAGWDQPQHF
cdr3_nt: TGTGCCAGCAGTGAAGCAGGGTGGGATCAGCCCCAGCATTTT

d_call: TRBD2
j_call: TRBJ2-1
v_call: TRBV11-1
clone_size: few
cdr3_aa: CASSAPGLAGNEQFF
cdr3_nt: TGTGCCAGCAGCGCCCCGGGACTAGCGGGTAATGAGCAGTTCTTC

d_call: TRBD2
j_call: TRBJ2-1
v_call: TRBV4-1
clone_size: once
cdr3_aa: CASSQGRGLASGYNEQFF
cdr3_nt: TGCGCCAGCAGCCAAGGCAGGGGATTGGCTAGCGGGTACAATGAGCAGTTCTTC

d_call: TRBD1
j_call: TRBJ2-7
v_call: TRBV28
clone_size: NA
cdr3_aa: CASSLPDRAYEQYF
cdr3_nt: TGTGCCAGCAGCCTTCCCGACAGGGCCTACGAGCAGTACTTC

d_call: NA
j_call: TRBJ1-1
v_call: TRBV7-3
clone_size: NA
cdr3_aa: CASSLSRTTEAFF
cdr3_nt: TGTGCCAGCAGCTTAAGCAGGACCACTGAAGCTTTCTTT

d_call: NA
j_call: TRBJ2-1
v_call: TRBV6-1
clone_size: NA
cdr3_aa: CASSQTTTYNEQFF
cdr3_nt: TGTGCCAGCAGTCAGACGACCACCTACAATGAGCAGTTCTTC

d_call: TRBD2
j_call: TRBJ2-3
v_call: TRBV5-1
clone_size: NA
cdr3_aa: CASSLGNGRGTDTQYF
cdr3_nt: TGCGCCAGCAGCTTGGGGAACGGGAGGGGCACAGATACGCAGTATTTT

d_call: TRBD1
j_call: TRBJ1-2
v_call: TRBV5-1
clone_size: NA
cdr3_aa: CASSWTGRSYGYTF
cdr3_nt: TGCGCCAGCAGCTGGACAGGGCGAAGCTATGGCTACACCTTC

d_call: TRBD2
j_call: TRBJ2-2
v_call: TRBV10-2
clone_size: NA
cdr3_aa: CASINQGLAGSNTGELFF
cdr3_nt: TGCGCCAGCATTAACCAGGGACTAGCGGGTTCGAACACCGGGGAGCTGTTTTTT

d_call: NA
j_call: TRBJ2-1
v_call: TRBV5-1
clone_size: NA
cdr3_aa: CASSPDRLGGGNEQFF
cdr3_nt: TGCGCCAGCAGCCCAGACAGGTTGGGAGGTGGCAATGAGCAGTTCTTC

d_call: NA
j_call: TRBJ2-6
v_call: TRBV6-4
clone_size: few
cdr3_aa: CASSDSGAGANVLTF
cdr3_nt: TGTGCCAGCAGTGACTCGGGGGCTGGGGCCAACGTCCTGACTTTC

d_call: NA
j_call: TRBJ2-5
v_call: TRBV10-3
clone_size: few
cdr3_aa: CAISDPTGGEQYF
cdr3_nt: TGTGCCATCAGTGACCCGACAGGTGGGGAGCAGTACTTC

d_call: NA
j_call: TRBJ2-7
v_call: TRBV2
clone_size: NA
cdr3_aa: CASALSSYEQYF
cdr3_nt: TGTGCCAGCGCCCTCAGCTCCTACGAGCAGTACTTC

d_call: TRBD1
j_call: TRBJ1-4
v_call: TRBV5-1
clone_size: once
cdr3_aa: CASSLRGRGDEKLFF
cdr3_nt: TGCGCCAGCAGCTTGCGCGGCAGGGGGGACGAAAAACTGTTTTTT

d_call: TRBD1
j_call: TRBJ2-7
v_call: TRBV19
clone_size: NA
cdr3_aa: CASSMQGDHEQYF
cdr3_nt: TGTGCCAGTAGTATGCAGGGGGACCACGAGCAGTACTTC